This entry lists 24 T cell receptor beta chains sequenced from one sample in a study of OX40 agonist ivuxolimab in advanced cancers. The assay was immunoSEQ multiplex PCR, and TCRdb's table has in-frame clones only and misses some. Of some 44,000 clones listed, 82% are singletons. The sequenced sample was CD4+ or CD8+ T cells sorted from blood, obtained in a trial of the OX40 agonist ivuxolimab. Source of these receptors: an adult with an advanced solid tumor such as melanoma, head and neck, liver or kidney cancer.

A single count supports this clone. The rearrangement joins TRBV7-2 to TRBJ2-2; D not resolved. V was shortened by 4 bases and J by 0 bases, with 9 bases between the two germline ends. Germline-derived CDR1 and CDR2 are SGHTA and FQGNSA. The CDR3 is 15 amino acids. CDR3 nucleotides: TGTGCCAGCAGCTCTCAGGCGGCGAACACCGGGGAGCTGTTTTTT. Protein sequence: CASSSQAANTGELFF.

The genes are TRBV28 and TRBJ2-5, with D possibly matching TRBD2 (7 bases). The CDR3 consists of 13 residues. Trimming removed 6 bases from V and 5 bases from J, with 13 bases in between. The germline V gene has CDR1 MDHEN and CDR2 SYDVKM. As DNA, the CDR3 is TGTGCCAGCAGACCGGGGGGCCGGGAGACCCAGTACTTC. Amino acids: CASRPGGRETQYF.

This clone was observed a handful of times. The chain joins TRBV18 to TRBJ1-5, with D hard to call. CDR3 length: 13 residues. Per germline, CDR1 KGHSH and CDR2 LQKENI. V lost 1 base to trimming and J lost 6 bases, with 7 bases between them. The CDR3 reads CASSPQGSQPQHF. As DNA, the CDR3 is TGTGCCAGCTCACCACAGGGATCTCAGCCCCAGCATTTT. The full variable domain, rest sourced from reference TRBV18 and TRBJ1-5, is NAGVMQNPRHLVRRRGQEARLRCSPMKGHSHVYWYRQLPEEGLKFMVYLQKENIIDESGMPKERFSAEFPKEGPSILRIQQVVRGDSAAYFCASSPQGSQPQHFGDGTRLSIL.

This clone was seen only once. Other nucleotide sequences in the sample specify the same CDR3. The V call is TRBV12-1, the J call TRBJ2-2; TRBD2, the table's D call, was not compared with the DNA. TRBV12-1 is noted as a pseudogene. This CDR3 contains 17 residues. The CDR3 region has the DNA TGTGCCAGCAGCTTTAGGATGCGCGGGATCAGAACCGGGGAGCTGTTTTTT. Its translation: CASSFRMRGIRTGELFF.

The CDR3 is CASSYLASGELFF. The CDR3 nucleotides read TGTGCCAGCAGTTACTTGGCCAGTGGGGAGCTGTTTTTT. This chain uses TRBV6-5 with TRBJ2-2; no definite D call. V lost 1 base, J lost 8 bases, and 8 bases lay in between. The germline V gene has CDR1 MNHEY and CDR2 SVGAGI. This CDR3 has 13 residues.

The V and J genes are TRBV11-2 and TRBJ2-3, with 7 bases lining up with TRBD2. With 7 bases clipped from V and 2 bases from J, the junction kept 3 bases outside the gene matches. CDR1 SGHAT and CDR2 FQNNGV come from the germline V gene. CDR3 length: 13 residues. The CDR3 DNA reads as TGTGCCAGCACCGGACTAGTCACAGATACGCAGTATTTT. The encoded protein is CASTGLVTDTQYF.

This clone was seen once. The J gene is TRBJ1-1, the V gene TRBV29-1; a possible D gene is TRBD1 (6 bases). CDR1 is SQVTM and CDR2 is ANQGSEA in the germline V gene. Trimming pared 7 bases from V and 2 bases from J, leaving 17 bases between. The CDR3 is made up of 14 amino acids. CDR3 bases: TGCAGCGCCCAGGGGAGTTGGGGTAACACTGAAGCTTTCTTT. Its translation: CSAQGSWGNTEAFF.

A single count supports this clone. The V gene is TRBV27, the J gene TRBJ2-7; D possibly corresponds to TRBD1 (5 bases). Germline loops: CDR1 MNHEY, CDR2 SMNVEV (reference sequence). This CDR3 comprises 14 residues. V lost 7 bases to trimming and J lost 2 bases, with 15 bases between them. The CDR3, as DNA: TGTGCCAGCAAACCCCTAGACAGTGCCTACGAGCAGTACTTC. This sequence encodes CASKPLDSAYEQYF.

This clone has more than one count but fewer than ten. The CDR3, as DNA: TGTGCCAGCAGTTACCGTTCCCGGGGGGGGACTCTGTACAATGAGCAGTTCTTC. Translating gives CASSYRSRGGTLYNEQFF. The chain combines TRBV27 with TRBJ2-1; 8 bases are shared with TRBD2. The CDR3 is made up of 18 amino acids. With 4 bases clipped from V and 4 bases from J, the junction kept 15 bases outside the gene matches. Germline V lookup: CDR1 MNHEY, CDR2 SMNVEV (reference sequence).

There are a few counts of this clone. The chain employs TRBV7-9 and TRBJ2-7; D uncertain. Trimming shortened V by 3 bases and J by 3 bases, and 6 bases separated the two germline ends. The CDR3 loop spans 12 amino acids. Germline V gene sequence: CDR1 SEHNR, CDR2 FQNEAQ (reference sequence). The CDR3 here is CASSFTSYEQYF. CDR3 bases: TGTGCCAGCAGCTTCACAAGCTACGAGCAGTACTTC.

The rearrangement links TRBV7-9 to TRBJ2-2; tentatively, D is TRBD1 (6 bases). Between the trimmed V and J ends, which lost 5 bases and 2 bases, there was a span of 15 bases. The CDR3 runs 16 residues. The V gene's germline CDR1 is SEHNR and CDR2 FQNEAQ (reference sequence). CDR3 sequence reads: CASSQFSDRNTGELFF. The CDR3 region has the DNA TGTGCCAGCAGCCAGTTCTCGGACAGAAACACCGGGGAGCTGTTTTTT.

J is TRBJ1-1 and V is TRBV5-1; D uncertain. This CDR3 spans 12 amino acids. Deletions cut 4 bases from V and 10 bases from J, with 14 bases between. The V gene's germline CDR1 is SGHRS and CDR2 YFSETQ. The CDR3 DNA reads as TGCGCCAGCAGCAACCCTCCCATGGGAGCTTTCTTT. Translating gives CASSNPPMGAFF.

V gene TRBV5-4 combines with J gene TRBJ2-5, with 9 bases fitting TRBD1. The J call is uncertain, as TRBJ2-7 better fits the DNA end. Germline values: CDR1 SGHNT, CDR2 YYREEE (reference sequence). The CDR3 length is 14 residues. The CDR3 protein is CASSVGQGNYEQYF. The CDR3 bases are TGTGCCAGCAGCGTCGGACAGGGGAACTACGAGCAGTACTTC.

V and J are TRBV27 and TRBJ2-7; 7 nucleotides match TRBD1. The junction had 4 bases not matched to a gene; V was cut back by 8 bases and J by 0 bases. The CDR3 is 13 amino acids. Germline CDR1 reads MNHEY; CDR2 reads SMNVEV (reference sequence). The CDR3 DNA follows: TGTGCCAGCGGGACAGAATTCTCCTACGAGCAGTACTTC. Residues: CASGTEFSYEQYF.

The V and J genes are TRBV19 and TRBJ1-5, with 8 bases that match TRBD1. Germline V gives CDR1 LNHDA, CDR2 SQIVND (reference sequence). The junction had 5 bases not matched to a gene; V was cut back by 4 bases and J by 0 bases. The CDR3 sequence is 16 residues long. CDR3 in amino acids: CASSTTGAYSNQPQHF. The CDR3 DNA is TGTGCCAGTAGTACGACAGGGGCTTATAGCAATCAGCCCCAGCATTTT.

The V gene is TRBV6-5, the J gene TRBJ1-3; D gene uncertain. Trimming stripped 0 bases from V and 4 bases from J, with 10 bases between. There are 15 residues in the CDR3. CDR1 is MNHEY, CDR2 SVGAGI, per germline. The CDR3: CASSYSSSQGNTIYF. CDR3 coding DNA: TGTGCCAGCAGTTACTCGAGTTCCCAGGGAAACACCATATATTTT.

Written as DNA, the CDR3 is TGTGCCAGCAGCTTGGAGACTATGTGGGGCTACACCTTC. Protein sequence: CASSLETMWGYTF. The chain couples TRBV5-6 to TRBJ1-2; D gene unclear. With 0 bases removed from V and 8 bases from J, the gap between germline ends came to 11 bases. This CDR3 comprises 13 residues. Looked up from germline, CDR1 is SGHDT and CDR2 is YYEEEE.

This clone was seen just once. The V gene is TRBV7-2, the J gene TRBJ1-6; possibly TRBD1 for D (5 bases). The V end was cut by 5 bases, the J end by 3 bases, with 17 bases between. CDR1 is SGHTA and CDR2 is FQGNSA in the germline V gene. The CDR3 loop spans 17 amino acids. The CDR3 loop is CASSPPRGAGYNSPLHF. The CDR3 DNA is TGTGCCAGCAGCCCGCCCCGTGGGGCCGGCTATAATTCACCCCTCCACTTT.

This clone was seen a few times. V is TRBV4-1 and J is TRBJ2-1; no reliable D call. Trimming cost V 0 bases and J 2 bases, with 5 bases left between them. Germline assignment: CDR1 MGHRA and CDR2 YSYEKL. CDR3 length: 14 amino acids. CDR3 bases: TGCGCCAGCAGCCAAGACAGGACCTACAATGAGCAGTTCTTC. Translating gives CASSQDRTYNEQFF.

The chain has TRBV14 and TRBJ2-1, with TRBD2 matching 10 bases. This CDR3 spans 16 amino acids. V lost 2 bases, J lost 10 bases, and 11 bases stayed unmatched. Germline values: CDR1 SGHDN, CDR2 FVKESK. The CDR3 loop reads CASSQFGPSGSWEQFF. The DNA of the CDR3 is TGTGCCAGCAGCCAATTTGGGCCTAGCGGGAGTTGGGAGCAGTTCTTC.

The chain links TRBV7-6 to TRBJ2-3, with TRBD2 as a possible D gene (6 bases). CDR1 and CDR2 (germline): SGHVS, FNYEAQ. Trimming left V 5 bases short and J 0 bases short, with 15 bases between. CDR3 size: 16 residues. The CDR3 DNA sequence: TGTGCCAGCAGCCTTAGCGGAGTCACTAGCACAGATACGCAGTATTTT. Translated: CASSLSGVTSTDTQYF.

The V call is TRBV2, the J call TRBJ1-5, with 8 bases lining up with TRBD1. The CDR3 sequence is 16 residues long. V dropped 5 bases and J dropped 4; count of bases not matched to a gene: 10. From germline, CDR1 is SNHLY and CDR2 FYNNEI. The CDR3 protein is CASSNMRGQENQPQHF. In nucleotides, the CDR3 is TGTGCCAGCAGTAATATGAGGGGACAGGAAAATCAGCCCCAGCATTTT.

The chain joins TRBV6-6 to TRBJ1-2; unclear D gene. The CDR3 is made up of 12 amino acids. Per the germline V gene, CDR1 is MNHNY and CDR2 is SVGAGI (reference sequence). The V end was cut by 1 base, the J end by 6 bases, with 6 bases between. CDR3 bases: TGTGCCAGCAGTTACTGGAGGGATGGCTACACCTTC. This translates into CASSYWRDGYTF.

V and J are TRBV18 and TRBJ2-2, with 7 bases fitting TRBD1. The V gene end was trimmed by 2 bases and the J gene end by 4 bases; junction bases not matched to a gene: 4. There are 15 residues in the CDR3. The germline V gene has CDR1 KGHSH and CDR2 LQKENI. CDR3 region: CASSPTGQSTGELFF. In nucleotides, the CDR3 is TGTGCCAGCTCACCAACGGGACAGTCCACCGGGGAGCTGTTTTTT.